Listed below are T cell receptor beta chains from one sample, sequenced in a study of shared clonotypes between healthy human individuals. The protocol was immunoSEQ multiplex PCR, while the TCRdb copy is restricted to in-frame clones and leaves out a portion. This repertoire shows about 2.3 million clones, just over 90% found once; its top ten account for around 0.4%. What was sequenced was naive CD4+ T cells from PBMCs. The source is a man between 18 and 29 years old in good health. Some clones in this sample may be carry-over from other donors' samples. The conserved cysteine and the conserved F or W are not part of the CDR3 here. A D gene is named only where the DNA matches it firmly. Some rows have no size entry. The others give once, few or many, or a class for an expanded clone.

ASSPTTGGGETQY | TRBD1 | TRBV11-2 | . | TRBJ2-5
ASSFLGNGPNQPQH | . | TRBV28 | . | TRBJ1-5
ASSQDGQGARNEQF | TRBD1 | TRBV4-1 | . | TRBJ2-1
AIRGEAGSTDTQY | . | TRBV10-3 | . | TRBJ2-3
ASSLRQGAEETQY | TRBD1 | TRBV11-2 | once | TRBJ2-5
ASSEGPLGLYEQY | . | TRBV2 | once | TRBJ2-7
ASSSWTSGGYYNEQF | TRBD2 | TRBV5-1 | . | TRBJ2-1
AISEAREQY | . | TRBV10-3 | once | TRBJ2-7
ASCLAYGFYEQY | . | TRBV6-5 | . | TRBJ2-7
SVESRRQNTEAF | . | TRBV29-1 | . | TRBJ1-1
ASSLVGSYEQY | . | TRBV18 | . | TRBJ2-7
ASSPLEGGNEKLF | . | TRBV28 | . | TRBJ1-4
ASNKVVEGGYEQY | . | TRBV5-1 | . | TRBJ2-7
ASSVVGTSGGAETQY | TRBD2 | TRBV9 | . | TRBJ2-5